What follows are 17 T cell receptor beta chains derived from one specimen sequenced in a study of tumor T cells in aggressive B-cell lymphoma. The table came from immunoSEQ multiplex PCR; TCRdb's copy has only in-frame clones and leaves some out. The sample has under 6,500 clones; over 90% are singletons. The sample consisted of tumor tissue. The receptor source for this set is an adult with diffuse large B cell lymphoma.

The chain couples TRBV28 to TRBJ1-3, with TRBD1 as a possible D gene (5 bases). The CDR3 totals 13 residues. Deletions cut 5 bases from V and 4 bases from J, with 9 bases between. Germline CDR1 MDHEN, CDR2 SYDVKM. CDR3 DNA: TGTGCCAGCAGTAGACAGCAAGGAAACACCATATATTTT. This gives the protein CASSRQQGNTIYF.

The CDR3 loop is CASSLYLGSGGASDTQYF. The CDR3 DNA follows: TGTGCCAGCAGCTTATATTTGGGTAGCGGGGGGGCTTCAGATACGCAGTATTTT. This chain links TRBV7-3 with TRBJ2-3, with 11 bases lining up with TRBD2. CDR1 is SGHTA and CDR2 is FQGTGA in the germline V gene. With 2 bases clipped from V and 4 bases from J, the junction kept 11 bases outside the gene matches. CDR3 length: 18 amino acids. Variable domain in full (rest from reference TRBV7-3 and TRBJ2-3): GAGVSQTPSNKVTEKGKYVELRCDPISGHTALYWYRQSLGQGPEFLIYFQGTGAADDSGLPNDRFFAVRPEGSVSTLKIQRTERGDSAVYLCASSLYLGSGGASDTQYFGPGTRLTVL.

CDR3 nucleotide sequence: TGTGCCAGCAGTTTATCAGTGGCGGTGCCCTACAATGAGCAGTTCTTC. This translates into CASSLSVAVPYNEQFF. The rearrangement links TRBV27 to TRBJ2-1, with D uncertain. The CDR3 totals 16 residues. The V end was cut by 0 bases, the J end by 2 bases, with 11 bases between. Germline V gene lookup returns CDR1 MNHEY and CDR2 SMNVEV (reference sequence).

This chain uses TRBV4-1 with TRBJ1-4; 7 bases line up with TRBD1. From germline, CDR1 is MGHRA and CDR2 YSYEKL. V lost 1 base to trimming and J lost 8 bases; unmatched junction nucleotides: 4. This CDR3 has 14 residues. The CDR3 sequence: CASSQGRGQEKLFF. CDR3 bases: TGCGCCAGCAGCCAAGGCAGGGGACAGGAAAAACTGTTTTTT.

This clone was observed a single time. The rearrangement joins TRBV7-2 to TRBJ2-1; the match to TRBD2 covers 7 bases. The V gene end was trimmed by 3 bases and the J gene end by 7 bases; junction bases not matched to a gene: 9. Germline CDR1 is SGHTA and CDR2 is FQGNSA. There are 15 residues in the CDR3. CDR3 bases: TGTGCCAGCAGCTTCACCGGGACTACGGGTAATGAGCAGTTCTTC. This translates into CASSFTGTTGNEQFF.

The CDR3 DNA reads TGCGCCAGCACCCCAGGGTCCCGGAACACCGGGGAGCTGTTTTTT. Translation: CASTPGSRNTGELFF. This chain connects TRBV5-1 to TRBJ2-2; possibly TRBD1 for D (5 bases). There are 15 residues in the CDR3. V lost 6 bases and J lost 1, with 13 bases in between. Germline CDR1 SGHRS, CDR2 YFSETQ.

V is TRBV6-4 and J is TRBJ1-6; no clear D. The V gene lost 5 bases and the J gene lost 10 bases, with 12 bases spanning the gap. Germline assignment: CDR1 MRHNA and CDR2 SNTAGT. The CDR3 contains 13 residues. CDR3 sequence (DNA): TGTGCCAGCAGTCCTGAGGGAGGGTCACCCCTCCACTTT. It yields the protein CASSPEGGSPLHF.

CDR3 in amino acids: CASSIGTSGIYNEQFF. CDR3 DNA sequence: TGTGCCAGTAGTATCGGGACTAGCGGGATTTACAATGAGCAGTTCTTC. The J gene is TRBJ2-1, the V gene TRBV19; TRBD2 matches 13 bases. Per germline, CDR1 LNHDA and CDR2 SQIVND (reference sequence). This CDR3 is 16 amino acids long. Trimming cost V 3 bases and J 4 bases; bases outside gene matches: 3.

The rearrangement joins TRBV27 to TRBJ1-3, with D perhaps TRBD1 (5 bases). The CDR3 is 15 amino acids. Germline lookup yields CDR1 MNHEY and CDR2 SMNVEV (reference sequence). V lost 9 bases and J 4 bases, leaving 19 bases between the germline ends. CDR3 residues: CASSEDIRFGNTIYF. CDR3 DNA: TGTGCCAGTAGTGAGGACATCAGGTTCGGAAACACCATATATTTT.

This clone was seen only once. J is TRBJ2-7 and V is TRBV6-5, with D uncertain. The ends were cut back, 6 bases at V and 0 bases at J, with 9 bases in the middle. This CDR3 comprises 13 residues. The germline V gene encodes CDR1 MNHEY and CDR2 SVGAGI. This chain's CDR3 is CASSSGYSYEQYF. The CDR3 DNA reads TGTGCCAGCAGCTCAGGTTACTCCTACGAGCAGTACTTC.

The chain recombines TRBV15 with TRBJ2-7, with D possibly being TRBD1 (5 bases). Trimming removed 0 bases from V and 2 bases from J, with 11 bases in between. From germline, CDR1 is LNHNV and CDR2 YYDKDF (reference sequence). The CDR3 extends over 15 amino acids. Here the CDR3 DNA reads TGTGCCACCAGCAGAGATTCGGAAGGGGCCTACGAGCAGTACTTC. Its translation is CATSRDSEGAYEQYF.

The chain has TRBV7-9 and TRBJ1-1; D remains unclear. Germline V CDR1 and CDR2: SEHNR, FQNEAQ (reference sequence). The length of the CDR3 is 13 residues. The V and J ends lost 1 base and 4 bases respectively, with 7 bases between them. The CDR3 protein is CASSLEPGTEAFF. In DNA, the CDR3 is TGTGCCAGCAGCTTAGAGCCAGGCACTGAAGCTTTCTTT.

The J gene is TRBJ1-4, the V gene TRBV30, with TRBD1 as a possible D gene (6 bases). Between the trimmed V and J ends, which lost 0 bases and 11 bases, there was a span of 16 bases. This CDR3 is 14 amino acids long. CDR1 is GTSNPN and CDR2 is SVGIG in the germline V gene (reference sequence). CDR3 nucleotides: TGTGCCTGGAGTGTAGGTCAGGGGTTTGACAAACTGTTTTTT. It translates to CAWSVGQGFDKLFF.

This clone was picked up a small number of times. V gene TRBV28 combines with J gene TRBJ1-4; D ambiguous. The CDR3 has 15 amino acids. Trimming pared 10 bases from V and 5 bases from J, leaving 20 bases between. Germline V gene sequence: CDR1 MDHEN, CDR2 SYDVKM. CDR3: CATSQAQVVNEKLFF. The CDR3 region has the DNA TGTGCCACCTCTCAGGCCCAAGTTGTGAATGAAAAACTGTTTTTT. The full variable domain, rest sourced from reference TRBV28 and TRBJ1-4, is DVKVTQSSRYLVKRTGEKVFLECVQDMDHENMFWYRQDPGLGLRLIYFSYDVKMKEKGDIPEGYSVSREKKERFSLILESASTNQTSMYLCATSQAQVVNEKLFFGSGTQLSVL.

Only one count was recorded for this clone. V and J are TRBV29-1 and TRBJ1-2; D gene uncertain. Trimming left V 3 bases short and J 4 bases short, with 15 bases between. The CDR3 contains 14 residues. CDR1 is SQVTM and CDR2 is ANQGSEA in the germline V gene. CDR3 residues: CSVEVSETFYGYTF. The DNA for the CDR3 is TGCAGCGTTGAGGTTTCGGAGACTTTCTATGGCTACACCTTC.

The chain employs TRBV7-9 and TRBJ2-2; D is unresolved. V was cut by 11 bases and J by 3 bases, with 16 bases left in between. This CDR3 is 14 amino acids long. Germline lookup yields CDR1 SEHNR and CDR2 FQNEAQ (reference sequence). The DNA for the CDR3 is TGTGCCGCAGTCTCCGACTTGGACACCGGGGAGCTGTTTTTT. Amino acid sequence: CAAVSDLDTGELFF.

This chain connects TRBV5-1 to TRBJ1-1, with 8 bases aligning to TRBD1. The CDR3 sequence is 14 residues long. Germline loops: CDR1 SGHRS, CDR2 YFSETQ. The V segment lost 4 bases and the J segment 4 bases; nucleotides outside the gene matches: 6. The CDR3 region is CASSQDRGPTEAFF. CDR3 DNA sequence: TGCGCCAGCAGCCAAGACAGGGGCCCCACTGAAGCTTTCTTT.